Only a few counts were recorded for the clone carrying this T cell receptor beta chain. This record comes from a study of graft-versus-host responses after intestinal transplantation. The CDR3 extends over 13 amino acids. V was shortened by 5 bases and J by 1 base, with 8 bases between the two germline ends. Germline CDR1 is MNHEY and CDR2 is SVGAGI. Sequencing was performed with immunoSEQ multiplex PCR; in TCRdb, only in-frame clones are kept and a portion is missing. The sample includes approximately 6,900 clones, around 23% of them seen just once. The specimen was alloreactive CD4+ T cells from a mixed lymphocyte reaction culture, collected before transplantation. Indicated subset: CFSE-low proliferating T cells sorted from roughly six-day pre-transplant mixed lymphocyte reaction (GvH or HvG direction). The TCR was taken from a human patient who was an organ donor for intestinal transplantation. The gene calls are TRBV6-5 and TRBJ1-1; D remains unclear. The CDR3 coding sequence is TGTGCCAGCAGTCGGACGGCGAACACTGAAGCTTTCTTT. This gives the protein CASSRTANTEAFF.